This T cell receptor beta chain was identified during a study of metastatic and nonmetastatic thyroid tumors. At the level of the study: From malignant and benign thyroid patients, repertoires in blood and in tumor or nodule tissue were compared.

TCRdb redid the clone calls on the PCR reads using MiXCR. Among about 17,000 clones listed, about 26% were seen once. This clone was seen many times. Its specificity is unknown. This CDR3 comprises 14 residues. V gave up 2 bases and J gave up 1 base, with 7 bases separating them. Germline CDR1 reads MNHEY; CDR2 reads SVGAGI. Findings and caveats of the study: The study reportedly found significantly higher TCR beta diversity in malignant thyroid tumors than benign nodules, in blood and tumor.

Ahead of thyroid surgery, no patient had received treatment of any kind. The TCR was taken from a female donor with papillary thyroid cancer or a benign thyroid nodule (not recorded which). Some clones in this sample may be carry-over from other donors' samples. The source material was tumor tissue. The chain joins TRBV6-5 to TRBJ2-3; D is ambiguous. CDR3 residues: CASSYSLGTDTQYF. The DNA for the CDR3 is TGTGCCAGCAGTTACAGTCTGGGCACAGATACGCAGTATTTT.